The 10 T cell receptor beta chains in this list originate from one sample, sequenced in a study of blood T cells in healthy people across ages. A sample-barcoded 5' primer and a J-beta primer mix were used in a second PCR of about 6 to 11 cycles. One entry per CDR3 protein results from TCRdb running MiXCR on the 5' RACE reads. The table has over a million distinct CDR3 sequences, less than 45% seen once. Sequencing input: blood. The receptors were sampled from a woman younger than 35 in good health.

The genes are TRBV11-2 and TRBJ2-1; TRBD2 might be the D (6 bases). V shed 5 bases and J shed 4 bases, with 18 bases lying between them. CDR1 and CDR2 (germline): SGHAT, FQNNGV. This CDR3 is built from 16 residues. This CDR3 reads CASSPSGRAIYNEQFF. In nucleotides, the CDR3 is TGTGCCAGCAGCCCATCCGGGAGAGCTATTTACAATGAGCAGTTCTTC.

In its sample, this clonotype was seen a few times. The chain combines TRBV12-3 or TRBV12-4 with TRBJ2-3; 12 bases are a match to TRBD2. The CDR3 is 18 residues long. The junction had 14 bases not matched to a gene; V was cut back by 8 bases and J by 2 bases. This CDR3 is CASGDGLAGRGYTDTQYF. The DNA of the CDR3 is TGTGCCAGCGGAGATGGACTAGCGGGGAGGGGGTACACAGATACGCAGTATTTT.

The chain employs TRBV27 and TRBJ2-1; either TRBD1 or TRBD2 may fit D (5 bases each). Germline V CDR1 and CDR2: MNHEY, SMNVEV (reference sequence). CDR3 length: 16 amino acids. With 5 bases removed from V and 6 bases from J, the gap between germline ends came to 20 bases. CDR3 nucleotides: TGTGCCAGCAGTGGCCCTCCGGGACGGGGCCGCAATGAGCAGTTCTTC. Translated: CASSGPPGRGRNEQFF.

This clonotype has a handful of counts. The V call is TRBV20-1, the J call TRBJ1-1; a weak D match, TRBD1 (6 bases). Germline CDR1 and CDR2: DFQATT and SNEGSKA (reference sequence). This CDR3 is built from 15 residues. The V and J ends lost 3 bases and 1 base respectively, with 15 bases between them. CDR3 nucleotides: TGCAGTGCTAGGGCGAGGGGGGCCAGGAACACTGAAGCTTTCTTT. Residues: CSARARGARNTEAFF.

CDR3 sequence (DNA): TGTGCCAGCAGAACGCCGGGGGTCGTCTCCTACAATGAGCAGTTCTTC. It translates to CASRTPGVVSYNEQFF. The chain links TRBV2 to TRBJ2-1; TRBD2 is a possible D gene (6 bases). CDR3 length equals 16 residues. V was clipped by 6 bases and J by 0 bases, with 15 bases between them. Germline V gene sequence: CDR1 SNHLY, CDR2 FYNNEI.

The chain carries TRBV20-1 and TRBJ2-1, with 9 bases that match TRBD1. CDR3 size: 14 residues. Trimming cost V 7 bases and J 4 bases; bases outside gene matches: 8. Germline CDR1 and CDR2: DFQATT and SNEGSKA (reference sequence). The CDR3 sequence is CSGTQGAPYNEQFF. In DNA form, the CDR3 reads TGCAGTGGTACACAGGGGGCACCTTACAATGAGCAGTTCTTC.

This clonotype was recorded many times. This chain links TRBV20-1 with TRBJ2-7, with D perhaps matching TRBD2 (6 bases). Germline CDR1 reads DFQATT; CDR2 reads SNEGSKA (reference sequence). Deletions cut 2 bases from V and 2 bases from J, with 10 bases between. The CDR3 loop spans 13 amino acids. CDR3 bases: TGCAGTGCTAGACAAGCGGGCCCCTACGAGCAGTACTTC. Protein: CSARQAGPYEQYF.

This chain connects TRBV20-1 to TRBJ1-5; tentative D call: TRBD1 (6 bases). The germline V gene has CDR1 DFQATT and CDR2 SNEGSKA (reference sequence). V was cut by 7 bases and J by 1 base, with 8 bases left in between. The CDR3 extends over 12 amino acids. The CDR3 loop reads CSVGHSNQPQHF. Written as DNA, the CDR3 is TGCAGTGTGGGACACAGCAATCAGCCCCAGCATTTT.

This chain uses TRBV9 with TRBJ2-7; no clear D. This CDR3 has 12 amino acids. V gave up 4 bases and J gave up 7 bases, with 12 bases separating them. Per germline, CDR1 SGDLS and CDR2 YYNGEE. The CDR3 sequence: CASSPSFNEQYF. In nucleotides, the CDR3 is TGTGCCAGCAGCCCCTCCTTCAATGAGCAGTACTTC. The full variable domain, with the rest looked up from reference TRBV9 and TRBJ2-7, is DSGVTQTPKHLITATGQRVTLRCSPRSGDLSVYWYQQSLDQGLQFLIQYYNGEERAKGNILERFSAQQFPDLHSELNLSSLELGDSALYFCASSPSFNEQYFGPGTRLTVT.

This chain uses TRBV27 with TRBJ1-2, with D perhaps matching TRBD1 (5 bases). With 0 bases removed from V and 8 bases from J, the gap between germline ends came to 13 bases. Germline CDR1 is MNHEY and CDR2 is SMNVEV (reference sequence). This CDR3 is 14 amino acids long. CDR3 in amino acids: CASSLSPRQGGYTF. In DNA, the CDR3 is TGTGCCAGCAGTTTATCGCCCCGCCAGGGCGGCTACACCTTC.